The rows below give T cell receptor beta chains drawn from one sample of a study of identical twins. Each CDR3 protein gets one entry after TCRdb re-called the 5' RACE reads with MiXCR. The table records 400,000 or so distinct CDR3 sequences, roughly 9% of them present only once. Sample: naive T cells sorted from blood. Receptor source: a woman aged 50 to 60 in good health. CDR3s include the opening cysteine and the closing phenylalanine or tryptophan. D genes are given only for firm matches. Not all rows give a size; the values are once, few, many and, for expanded clones, a class.

D gene,J gene,clone size,V gene,CDR3 DNA,CDR3 protein
NA,TRBJ2-5,many,TRBV13,TGTGCCAGCAGCGCCGGATCGACTCAGGAGACCCAGTACTTC,CASSAGSTQETQYF
NA,TRBJ2-1,many,TRBV7-2,TGTGCCAGCAGCTTACATCGGGGGAATGAGCAGTTCTTC,CASSLHRGNEQFF
TRBD2,TRBJ2-3,many,TRBV5-1,TGCGCCAGCAGCTTCGGGAGGTTCCACACAGATACGCAGTATTTT,CASSFGRFHTDTQYF
NA,TRBJ2-5,many,TRBV12-3/TRBV12-4,TGTGCCAGCAGTTTCCAGGGAGCAGAGACCCAGTACTTC,CASSFQGAETQYF
NA,TRBJ1-2,NA,TRBV4-1,TGCGCCAGCAGCCAGGATACAGTGCCCCTATATGGCTACACCTTC,CASSQDTVPLYGYTF
NA,TRBJ2-1,many,TRBV7-9,TGTGCCAGCAGACCCCCGCCGCGGTACGGGAATGAGCAGTTCTTC,CASRPPPRYGNEQFF
NA,TRBJ2-3,few,TRBV5-5,TGTGCCAGCAGCTTTCCGGGAGAGACAGATACGCAGTATTTT,CASSFPGETDTQYF
NA,TRBJ2-1,few,TRBV5-1,TGCGCCAGCAGCACTAGCCCTAGCTCCTACAATGAGCAGTTCTTC,CASSTSPSSYNEQFF
TRBD2,TRBJ2-5,few,TRBV20-1,TGCAGTGCAATAGGACTAGCGGGAGGAACCCCGGAGACCCAGTACTTC,CSAIGLAGGTPETQYF
NA,TRBJ1-2,many,TRBV12-3/TRBV12-4,TGTGCCAGCAGCCCACCGAGCCTTAACTATGGCTACACCTTC,CASSPPSLNYGYTF
TRBD2,TRBJ2-3,NA,TRBV5-1,TGCGCCAGCAACTTAGCGGGAGTAGCCACAGATACGCAGTATTTT,CASNLAGVATDTQYF
NA,TRBJ2-7,NA,TRBV7-7,TGTGCTAGCAGCTTAAGTTTAGGGGAGTTTGACGAGCAGTACTTC,CASSLSLGEFDEQYF
NA,TRBJ2-6,few,TRBV6-6,TGTGCCAGCAGTTACGGACCGGGAGACTCTGGGGCCAACGTCCTGACTTTC,CASSYGPGDSGANVLTF
NA,TRBJ1-3,NA,TRBV20-1,TGCAGTGCCGGGACAAATGGTGGAAACACCATATATTTT,CSAGTNGGNTIYF
TRBD2,TRBJ2-1,many,TRBV11-3,TGTGCCAGCAGCTCCGATAGCGGGACCTACAATGAGCAGTTCTTC,CASSSDSGTYNEQFF
TRBD2,TRBJ2-3,many,TRBV7-9,TGTGCCAGCAGCTCAGCGTGGACTAGCGGTGGCCCCACCCCAGATACGCAGTATTTT,CASSSAWTSGGPTPDTQYF